The 6 T cell receptor beta chains presented below share a single source sample, sequenced in a study of T cell changes during pregnancy in multiple sclerosis. Using immunoSEQ multiplex PCR, the repertoire was profiled, and TCRdb retains in-frame clones only, with some absent. The data show approximately 100,000 clones, 90% to 95% seen once. Sequences were derived from peripheral blood, sampled in the second trimester of pregnancy. These receptors all come from a female donor with multiple sclerosis, enrolled in a pregnancy study.

This chain uses TRBV7-9 with TRBJ2-2, with D possibly being TRBD1 (5 bases). V lost 5 bases and J 6 bases, leaving 13 bases between the germline ends. CDR3 length: 14 amino acids. The V gene's germline CDR1 is SEHNR and CDR2 FQNEAQ (reference sequence). As DNA, the CDR3 is TGTGCCAGCAGCCTACAGGTCGCGGCCGGGGAGCTGTTTTTT. It specifies CASSLQVAAGELFF.

The CDR3 coding sequence is TGTGCCAGCAGCCAATCACCCTCCCAAGCCTCCTACGAGCAGTACTTC. Translated: CASSQSPSQASYEQYF. The J gene is TRBJ2-7, the V gene TRBV16; no firm D call. The CDR3 sequence is 16 residues long. Germline loops: CDR1 KGHSY, CDR2 FQNENV. V lost 0 bases to trimming and J lost 0 bases, with 12 bases between them.

J is TRBJ2-7 and V is TRBV11-2; TRBD1 matches 10 bases. This CDR3 comprises 15 residues. Per germline, CDR1 SGHAT and CDR2 FQNNGV. The V and J ends lost 5 bases and 5 bases, in that order; junction bases with no gene match: 9. Here the CDR3 DNA reads TGTGCCAGCAGCCTGGGGACAGGGGCTTCGGACGAGCAGTACTTC. Translated, it gives CASSLGTGASDEQYF.

V usage is TRBV5-1 and J usage is TRBJ2-5; 14 positions agree with TRBD2. The trim removed 4 bases at V and 5 bases at J, leaving 7 bases unmatched. Germline-derived CDR1 and CDR2 are SGHRS and YFSETQ. The CDR3 length is 16 residues. CDR3 in amino acids: CASSIGTSGSRETQYF. The CDR3 nucleotides read TGCGCCAGCAGCATTGGGACTAGCGGGAGTAGGGAGACCCAGTACTTC.

The chain joins TRBV6-1 to TRBJ1-6; the match to TRBD1 covers 9 bases. V lost 6 bases, J lost 8 bases, and 2 bases stayed unmatched. The CDR3 has 13 residues. Per the germline V gene, CDR1 is MNHNS and CDR2 is SASEGT. The CDR3 coding sequence is TGTGCCAGCAGGACAGGGGGTCATTCACCCCTCCACTTT. Translated, it gives CASRTGGHSPLHF.

This chain connects TRBV9 to TRBJ2-1; 8 bases match TRBD1. The germline V gene has CDR1 SGDLS and CDR2 YYNGEE. The CDR3 has 15 residues. Trimming cost V 8 bases and J 6 bases; bases outside gene matches: 13. CDR3 protein: CASSLGGGQANEQFF. DNA for the CDR3: TGTGCCAGTTCCCTTGGTGGGGGACAGGCCAATGAGCAGTTCTTC.